The 21 T cell receptor beta chains below were found in one sample sequenced in a study of neurological immune-mediated disorders. TCRdb ran MiXCR on the 5' RACE reads and lists one entry per CDR3 protein. The table lists 26,000 or so distinct CDR3 sequences, about 12% of them singletons. Input material: PBMCs. The receptor set was obtained from a man between 60 and 70 years old in good health.

At least ten counts were recorded for this clonotype. The CDR3: CASSTRTETINEKLFF. In DNA, the CDR3 is TGTGCCAGCAGCACTCGGACAGAGACCATAAATGAAAAACTGTTTTTT. The V gene is TRBV13, the J gene TRBJ1-4; weak D call: TRBD1 (6 bases). Trimming took 5 bases from V and 5 from J, leaving 18 bases between them. The CDR3 loop spans 16 amino acids. CDR1 PRHDT and CDR2 FYEKMQ come from the germline V gene (reference sequence).

This clonotype is labeled medium-sized. CDR3 DNA: TGCAGTGCTAGCAGACTTGCCTTTATCAATGAGCAGTTCTTC. Its protein is CSASRLAFINEQFF. This chain joins TRBV20-1 and TRBJ2-1; D gene ambiguous. This CDR3 region has 14 residues. V shed 3 bases and J shed 6 bases, with 15 bases lying between them. Germline V gene data show CDR1 as DFQATT and CDR2 as SNEGSKA (reference sequence).

This clonotype has ten or more counts. This chain links TRBV20-1 with TRBJ1-2; no clear D gene. V lost 5 bases to trimming and J lost 6 bases, with 13 bases between them. The CDR3 sequence is 12 residues long. Germline loops: CDR1 DFQATT, CDR2 SNEGSKA (reference sequence). The CDR3 sequence: CSAEIPTDGYTF. As DNA, the CDR3 is TGCAGTGCTGAGATCCCGACGGATGGCTACACCTTC.

The V and J genes are TRBV3-1 and TRBJ2-1; D not resolved. V shed 3 bases and J shed 5 bases, with 14 bases lying between them. The V gene's germline CDR1 is LGHDT and CDR2 YNNKEL (reference sequence). The CDR3 extends over 15 amino acids. The CDR3 nucleotides are TGTGCCAGCAGCCAGTGGGGTCAGCCAGACAATGAGCAGTTCTTC. Protein sequence: CASSQWGQPDNEQFF.

This clonotype was counted many times. The chain links TRBV6-5 to TRBJ2-5; a possible D gene is TRBD1 (6 bases). The germline gives CDR1 MNHEY, CDR2 SVGAGI. Trimming shortened V by 5 bases and J by 2 bases, and 12 bases separated the two germline ends. This CDR3 region has 14 residues. In DNA, the CDR3 is TGTGCCAGCAGTAAACAGGGAACTCAAGAGACCCAGTACTTC. It is translated as CASSKQGTQETQYF.

A remark on this clonotype: This may stem from a read error, because a much larger clone lies one nucleotide away. This chain connects TRBV3-1 to TRBJ1-1; D may be TRBD1 (5 bases). V was pared by 4 bases and J by 6 bases, with 15 bases between. This CDR3 is built from 14 residues. Per germline, CDR1 LGHDT and CDR2 YNNKEL (reference sequence). CDR3 in amino acids: CASSPTGRGSEAFF. Here the CDR3 DNA reads TGTGCCAGCAGCCCCACGGGGCGAGGGTCTGAAGCTTTCTTT.

With respect to this clonotype: This may arise from a read error, as a much more abundant clone is one base away. The rearrangement joins TRBV5-1 to TRBJ2-3; maybe TRBD2 (5 bases). The germline CDR1 and CDR2 sequences are SGHRS and YFSETQ. The CDR3 has 14 residues. The DNA of the CDR3 is TGCGCCAGCAGGGGAACCCCTAGCACATATACGCAGTATTTT. This codes for CASRGTPSTYTQYF.

This clonotype has a count of ten or more. This chain uses TRBV7-2 with TRBJ2-1; TRBD2 aligns across 9 bases. The CDR3 sequence is 18 residues long. Trimming cost V 5 bases and J 7 bases; bases outside gene matches: 18. Germline CDR1 reads SGHTA; CDR2 reads FQGNSA. The CDR3 DNA follows: TGTGCCAGCAGCCGCCCCGCCTTTGGAGCGGGAGGAAGAAATGAGCAGTTCTTC. This codes for CASSRPAFGAGGRNEQFF.

This clonotype appeared many times. CDR3 region: CASSPRASYGYTF. The CDR3 region has the DNA TGTGCCAGCAGCCCCAGGGCCAGCTATGGCTACACCTTC. This chain uses TRBV3-1 with TRBJ1-2, with D possibly being TRBD1 (5 bases). This CDR3 is 13 amino acids long. Trimming stripped 4 bases from V and 4 bases from J, with 10 bases between. The germline V gene has CDR1 LGHDT and CDR2 YNNKEL (reference sequence).

This clonotype was found many times. This chain joins TRBV5-1 and TRBJ1-2, with 8 nucleotides matching TRBD1. Trimming at V came to 4 bases and at J to 6 bases, leaving 5 bases not matched to a gene. Per the germline V gene, CDR1 is SGHRS and CDR2 is YFSETQ. This CDR3 contains 13 residues. CDR3 region: CASSRTGYDGYTF. The CDR3 DNA reads TGCGCCAGCAGCCGGACAGGGTACGATGGCTACACCTTC.

At least ten counts were recorded for this clonotype. V usage is TRBV6-2 or TRBV6-3 and J usage is TRBJ1-1; D not resolved. CDR3 length equals 14 residues. V gave up 1 base and J gave up 3 bases, with 9 bases separating them. Germline V gives CDR1 MNHEY, CDR2 SVGEGT. The CDR3 sequence: CASSYLHLDTEAFF. The CDR3 DNA reads TGTGCCAGCAGTTACTTACACCTGGACACTGAAGCTTTCTTT.

The sample holds many counts of this clonotype. This CDR3 reads CASSPGSSTDTQYF. CDR3 nucleotides: TGTGCCAGCAGCCCGGGGTCATCCACAGATACGCAGTATTTT. The genes are TRBV7-9 and TRBJ2-3, with D perhaps TRBD2 (5 bases). The CDR3 spans 14 residues. The germline V gene encodes CDR1 SEHNR and CDR2 FQNEAQ (reference sequence). Trimming pared 5 bases from V and 2 bases from J, leaving 11 bases between.

This clonotype appeared many times. This chain links TRBV5-1 with TRBJ2-5; 7 nucleotides align to TRBD2. The V gene end was trimmed by 0 bases and the J gene end by 2 bases; junction bases not matched to a gene: 4. The CDR3 loop spans 15 amino acids. Germline V lookup: CDR1 SGHRS, CDR2 YFSETQ. CDR3 in amino acids: CASSLVSSGQETQYF. The CDR3 nucleotides are TGCGCCAGCAGCTTGGTCTCTAGCGGACAAGAGACCCAGTACTTC.

This clonotype was found many times. This chain joins TRBV27 and TRBJ2-3; D remains unclear. The CDR3 has 15 amino acids. Trimming shortened V by 4 bases and J by 0 bases, and 11 bases separated the two germline ends. Germline V gives CDR1 MNHEY, CDR2 SMNVEV (reference sequence). The chain's CDR3 is CASSWSDPSTDTQYF. The CDR3 region has the DNA TGTGCCAGCAGTTGGAGTGACCCTAGCACAGATACGCAGTATTTT.

This clonotype was counted ten times or more. This sequence joins TRBV2 and TRBJ1-3; TRBD1 matches at 10 bases. Per germline, CDR1 SNHLY and CDR2 FYNNEI. The J segment lost 2 bases and the V segment lost 4 bases, leaving 8 bases of the junction unmatched. CDR3 length: 17 amino acids. Here the CDR3 reads CASSGRDRGSTGNTIYF. CDR3 nucleotides: TGTGCCAGCAGTGGGCGGGACAGGGGATCGACTGGAAACACCATATATTTT.

This clonotype was observed many times. The rearrangement joins TRBV6-5 to TRBJ1-1, with 9 bases matching TRBD1. This CDR3 is built from 13 residues. With 3 bases clipped from V and 5 bases from J, the junction kept 1 base outside the gene matches. Germline V gene lookup returns CDR1 MNHEY and CDR2 SVGAGI. CDR3 nucleotide sequence: TGTGCCAGCAGTTATGGGACAGGGACTGAAGCTTTCTTT. Its protein product is CASSYGTGTEAFF.

V usage is TRBV6-4 and J usage is TRBJ1-1; 7 positions agree with TRBD1. Per the germline V gene, CDR1 is MRHNA and CDR2 is SNTAGT. V was clipped by 2 bases and J by 2 bases; unmatched bases: 2. This CDR3 contains 14 residues. CDR3 in amino acids: CASSDRDSNTEAFF. The CDR3, as DNA: TGTGCCAGCAGTGACAGGGACAGCAACACTGAAGCTTTCTTT.

By its share, this clonotype is medium-sized. The chain couples TRBV9 to TRBJ2-3, with D unresolved. The length of the CDR3 is 18 residues. V lost 0 bases and J 2 bases, leaving 19 bases between the germline ends. The germline V gene has CDR1 SGDLS and CDR2 YYNGEE. The CDR3 nucleotides read TGTGCCAGCAGCGTAGAAGCGCGTGACTGGGGTTTCACAGATACGCAGTATTTT. Its protein product is CASSVEARDWGFTDTQYF.

This clonotype was counted at least ten times. The V gene is TRBV7-9, the J gene TRBJ2-7, with TRBD1 matching over 10 bases. The V segment lost 4 bases and the J segment 2 bases; nucleotides outside the gene matches: 14. This CDR3 region has 18 residues. The germline V gene encodes CDR1 SEHNR and CDR2 FQNEAQ (reference sequence). The DNA of the CDR3 is TGTGCCAGCAGCTCGGGAAGACAGGGGGCTTCCTCGCCCTACGAGCAGTACTTC. This sequence encodes CASSSGRQGASSPYEQYF. Filled out from reference TRBV7-9 and TRBJ2-7, the complete variable domain reads DTGVSQNPRHKITKRGQNVTFRCDPISEHNRLYWYRQTLGQGPEFLTYFQNEAQLEKSRLLSDRFSAERPKGSFSTLEIQRTEQGDSAMYLCASSSGRQGASSPYEQYFGPGTRLTVT.

This clonotype appeared many times. The V and J genes are TRBV20-1 and TRBJ1-1; the D is unclear. V was pared by 3 bases and J by 4 bases, with 15 bases between. CDR3 length equals 14 residues. Germline V gives CDR1 DFQATT, CDR2 SNEGSKA (reference sequence). DNA for the CDR3: TGCAGTGCTAGCTGGCCCCAGGCGGGCACTGAAGCTTTCTTT. Its protein product is CSASWPQAGTEAFF.

This clonotype was seen many times. The rearrangement joins TRBV28 to TRBJ1-1, with 10 bases identical to TRBD1. Germline V CDR1 and CDR2: MDHEN, SYDVKM. With V trimmed by 3 bases and J by 6 bases, 10 bases remained unmatched. This CDR3 has 16 amino acids. CDR3 sequence reads: CASSFRPGQGSAEAFF. The CDR3 region has the DNA TGTGCCAGCAGTTTCAGACCGGGACAGGGGAGCGCTGAAGCTTTCTTT.